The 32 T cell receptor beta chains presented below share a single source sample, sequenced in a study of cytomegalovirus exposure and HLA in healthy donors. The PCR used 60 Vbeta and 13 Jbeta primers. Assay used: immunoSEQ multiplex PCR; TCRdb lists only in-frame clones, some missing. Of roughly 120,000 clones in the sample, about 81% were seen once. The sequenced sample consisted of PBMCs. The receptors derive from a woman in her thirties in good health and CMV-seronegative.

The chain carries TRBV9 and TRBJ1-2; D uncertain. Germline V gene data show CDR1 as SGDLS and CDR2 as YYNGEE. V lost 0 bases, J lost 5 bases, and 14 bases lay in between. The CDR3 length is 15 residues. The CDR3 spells CASSVEGGHRYGYTF. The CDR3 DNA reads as TGTGCCAGCAGCGTAGAGGGAGGTCATAGATATGGCTACACCTTC.

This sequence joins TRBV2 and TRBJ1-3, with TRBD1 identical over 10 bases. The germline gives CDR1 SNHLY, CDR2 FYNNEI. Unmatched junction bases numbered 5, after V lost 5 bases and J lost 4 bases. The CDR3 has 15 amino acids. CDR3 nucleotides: TGTGCCAGCAGTCCGGACAGGGGGTCAGGAAACACCATATATTTT. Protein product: CASSPDRGSGNTIYF.

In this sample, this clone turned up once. The CDR3 DNA sequence: TGTGCCAGCCACAGGGCAACTAATGAAAAACTGTTTTTT. Translation gives CASHRATNEKLFF. The rearrangement uses TRBV5-6 and TRBJ1-4, with D possibly being TRBD1 (6 bases). The length of the CDR3 is 13 residues. CDR1 is SGHDT, CDR2 YYEEEE, per germline. Trimming took off 7 bases at V and 0 bases at J, with 7 bases between the two ends.

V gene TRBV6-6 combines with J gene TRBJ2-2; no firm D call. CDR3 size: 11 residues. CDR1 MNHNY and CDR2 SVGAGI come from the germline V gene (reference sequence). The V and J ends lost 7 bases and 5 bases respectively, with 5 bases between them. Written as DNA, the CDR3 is TGTGCCAGCACTAAAACCGGGGAGCTGTTTTTT. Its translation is CASTKTGELFF.

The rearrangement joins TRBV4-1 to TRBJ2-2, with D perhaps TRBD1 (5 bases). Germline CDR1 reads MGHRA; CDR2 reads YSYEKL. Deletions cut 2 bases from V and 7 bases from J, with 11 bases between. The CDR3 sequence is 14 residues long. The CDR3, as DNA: TGCGCCAGCAGCCAAATCAGGGTGGACGGGGAGCTGTTTTTT. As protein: CASSQIRVDGELFF.

CDR3 in amino acids: CASSLATGVETQYF. CDR3 in DNA: TGTGCCAGCAGCTTGGCGACAGGGGTGGAGACCCAGTACTTC. The chain links TRBV7-2 to TRBJ2-5, with 8 positions matching TRBD1. The CDR3 consists of 14 residues. The trim removed 3 bases at V and 5 bases at J, leaving 5 bases unmatched. Germline CDR1 and CDR2: SGHTA and FQGNSA.

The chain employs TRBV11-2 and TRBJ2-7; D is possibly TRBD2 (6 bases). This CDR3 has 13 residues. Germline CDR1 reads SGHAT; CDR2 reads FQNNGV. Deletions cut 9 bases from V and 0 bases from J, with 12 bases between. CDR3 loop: CASNLGGSYEQYF. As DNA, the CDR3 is TGTGCCAGTAACTTGGGGGGCTCCTACGAGCAGTACTTC.

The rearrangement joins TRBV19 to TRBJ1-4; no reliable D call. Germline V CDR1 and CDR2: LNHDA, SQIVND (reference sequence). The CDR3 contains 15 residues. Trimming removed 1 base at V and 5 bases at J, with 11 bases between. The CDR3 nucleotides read TGTGCCAGTAGTATAGGACAAGTCCAAAATGAAAAACTGTTTTTT. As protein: CASSIGQVQNEKLFF. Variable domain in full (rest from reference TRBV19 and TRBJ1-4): DGGITQSPKYLFRKEGQNVTLSCEQNLNHDAMYWYRQDPGQGLRLIYYSQIVNDFQKGDIAEGYSVSREKKESFPLTVTSAQKNPTAFYLCASSIGQVQNEKLFFGSGTQLSVL.

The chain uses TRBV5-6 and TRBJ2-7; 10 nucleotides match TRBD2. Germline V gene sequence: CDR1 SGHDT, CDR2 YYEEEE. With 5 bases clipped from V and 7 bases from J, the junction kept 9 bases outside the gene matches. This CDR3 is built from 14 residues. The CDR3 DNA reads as TGTGCCAGCAGTCGCCTAGCGGGAGTTGGAGAGCAGTACTTC. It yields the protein CASSRLAGVGEQYF. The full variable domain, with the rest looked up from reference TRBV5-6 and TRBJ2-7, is DAGVTQSPTHLIKTRGQQVTLRCSPKSGHDTVSWYQQALGQGPQFIFQYYEEEERQRGNFPDRFSGHQFPNYSSELNVNALLLGDSALYLCASSRLAGVGEQYFGPGTRLTVT.

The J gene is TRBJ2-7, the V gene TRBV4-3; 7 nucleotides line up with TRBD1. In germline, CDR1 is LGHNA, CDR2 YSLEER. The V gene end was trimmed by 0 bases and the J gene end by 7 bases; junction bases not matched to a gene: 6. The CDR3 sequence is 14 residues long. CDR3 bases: TGCGCCAGCAGCCAAGACAGGGGGATCGGAGAGCAGTACTTC. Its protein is CASSQDRGIGEQYF.

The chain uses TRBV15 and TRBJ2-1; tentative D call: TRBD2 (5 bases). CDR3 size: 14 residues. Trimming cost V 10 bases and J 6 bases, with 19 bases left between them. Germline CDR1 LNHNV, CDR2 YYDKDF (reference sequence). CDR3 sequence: CAISIGLDPNEQFF. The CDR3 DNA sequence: TGTGCCATTAGTATTGGACTCGACCCCAATGAGCAGTTCTTC.

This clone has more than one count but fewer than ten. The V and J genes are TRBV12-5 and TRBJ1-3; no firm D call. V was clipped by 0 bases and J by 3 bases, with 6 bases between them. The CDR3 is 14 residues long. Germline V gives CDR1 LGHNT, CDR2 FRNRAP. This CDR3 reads CASGLVPNGNTIYF. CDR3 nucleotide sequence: TGTGCTAGTGGTTTGGTGCCTAATGGAAACACCATATATTTT.

DNA of the CDR3: TGTGCCAGCAGTGAAGAAGTGAGTAAGGGGGTAACTGAAGCTTTCTTT. The encoded protein is CASSEEVSKGVTEAFF. This chain uses TRBV6-1 with TRBJ1-1; possibly TRBD1 for D (6 bases). The CDR3 sequence is 16 residues long. V lost 1 base and J lost 5, with 17 bases in between. Per the germline V gene, CDR1 is MNHNS and CDR2 is SASEGT.

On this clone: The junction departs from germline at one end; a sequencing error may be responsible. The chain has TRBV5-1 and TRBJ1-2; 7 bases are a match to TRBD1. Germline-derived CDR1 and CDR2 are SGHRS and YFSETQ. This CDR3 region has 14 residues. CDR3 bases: TGCGCCACCAGCCGGGACAGCCAAAACTATGGCTACACCTTC. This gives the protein CATSRDSQNYGYTF.

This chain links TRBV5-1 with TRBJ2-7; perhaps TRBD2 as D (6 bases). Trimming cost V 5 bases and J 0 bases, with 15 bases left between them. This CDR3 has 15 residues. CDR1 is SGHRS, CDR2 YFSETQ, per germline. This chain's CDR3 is CASSTGTYYSYEQYF. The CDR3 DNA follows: TGCGCCAGCAGTACCGGGACTTATTACTCCTACGAGCAGTACTTC.

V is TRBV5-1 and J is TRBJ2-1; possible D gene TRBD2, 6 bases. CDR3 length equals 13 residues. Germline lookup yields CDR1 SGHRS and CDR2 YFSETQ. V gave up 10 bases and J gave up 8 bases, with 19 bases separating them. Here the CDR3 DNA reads TGCGCCGGGGGGACCTCCCCGGGGGATGAGCAGTTCTTC. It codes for CAGGTSPGDEQFF.

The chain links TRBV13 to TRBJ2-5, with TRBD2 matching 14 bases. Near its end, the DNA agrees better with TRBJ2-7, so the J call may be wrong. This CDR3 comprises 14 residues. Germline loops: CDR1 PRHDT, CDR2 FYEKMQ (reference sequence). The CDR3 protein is CASSLGLAGVEQYF. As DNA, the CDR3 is TGTGCCAGCAGCTTGGGACTAGCGGGAGTCGAGCAGTACTTC.

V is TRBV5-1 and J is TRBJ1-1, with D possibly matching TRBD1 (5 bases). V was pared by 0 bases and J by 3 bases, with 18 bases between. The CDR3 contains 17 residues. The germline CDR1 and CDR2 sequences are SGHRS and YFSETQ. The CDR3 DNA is TGCGCCAGCAGCTTGGGACAACCCTTGGGGCCACACACTGAAGCTTTCTTT. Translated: CASSLGQPLGPHTEAFF.

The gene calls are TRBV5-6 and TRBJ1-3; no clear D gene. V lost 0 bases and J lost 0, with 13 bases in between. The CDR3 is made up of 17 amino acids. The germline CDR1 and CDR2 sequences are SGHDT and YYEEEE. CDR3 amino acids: CASSLGRILVSGNTIYF. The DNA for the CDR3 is TGTGCCAGCAGCTTGGGCCGTATATTAGTCTCTGGAAACACCATATATTTT.

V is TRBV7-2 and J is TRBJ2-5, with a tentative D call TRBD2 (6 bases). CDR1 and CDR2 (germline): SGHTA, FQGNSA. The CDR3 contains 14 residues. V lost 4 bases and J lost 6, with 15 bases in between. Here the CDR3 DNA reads TGTGCCAGCAGCTCGCTAGGGACTCGTCAGACCCAGTACTTC. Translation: CASSSLGTRQTQYF.

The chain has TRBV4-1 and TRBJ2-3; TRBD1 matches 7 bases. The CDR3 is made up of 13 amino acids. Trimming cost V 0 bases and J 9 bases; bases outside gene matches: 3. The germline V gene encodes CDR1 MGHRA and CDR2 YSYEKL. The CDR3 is CASSQDRQGTQYF. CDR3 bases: TGCGCCAGCAGCCAAGATCGACAGGGCACGCAGTATTTT.

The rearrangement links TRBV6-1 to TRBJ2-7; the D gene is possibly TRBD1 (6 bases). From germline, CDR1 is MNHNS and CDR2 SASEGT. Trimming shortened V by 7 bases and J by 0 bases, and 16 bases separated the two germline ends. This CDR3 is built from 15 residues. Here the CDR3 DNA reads TGTGCCAGCACCACCGGGACAAGGTTCTCCTACGAGCAGTACTTC. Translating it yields CASTTGTRFSYEQYF.

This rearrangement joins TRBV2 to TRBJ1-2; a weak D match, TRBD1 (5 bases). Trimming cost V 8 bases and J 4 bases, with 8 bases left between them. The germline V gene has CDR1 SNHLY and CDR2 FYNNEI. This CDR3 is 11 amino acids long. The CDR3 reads CASLDSYGYTF. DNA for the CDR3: TGTGCCAGCCTAGACAGCTATGGCTACACCTTC.

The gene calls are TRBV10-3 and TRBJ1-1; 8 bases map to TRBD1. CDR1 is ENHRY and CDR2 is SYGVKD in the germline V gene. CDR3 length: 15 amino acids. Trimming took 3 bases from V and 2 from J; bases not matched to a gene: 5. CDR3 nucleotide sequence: TGTGCCATCAGTGAAGGACAGGGTGGAAACACTGAAGCTTTCTTT. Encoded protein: CAISEGQGGNTEAFF.

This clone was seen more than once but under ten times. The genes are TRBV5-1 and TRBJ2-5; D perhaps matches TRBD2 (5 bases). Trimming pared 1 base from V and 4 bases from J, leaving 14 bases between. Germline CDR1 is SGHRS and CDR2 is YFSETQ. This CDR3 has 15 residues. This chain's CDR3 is CASSLIAASLETQYF. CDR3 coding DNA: TGCGCCAGCAGCTTGATCGCCGCTAGCTTAGAGACCCAGTACTTC.

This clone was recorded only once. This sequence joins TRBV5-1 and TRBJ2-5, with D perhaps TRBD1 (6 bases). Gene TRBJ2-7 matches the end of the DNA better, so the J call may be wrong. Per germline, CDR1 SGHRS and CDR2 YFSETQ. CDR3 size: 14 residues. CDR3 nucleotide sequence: TGCGCCAGCAGCCAGGGACATACCACCGGCGAGCAGTACTTC. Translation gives CASSQGHTTGEQYF.

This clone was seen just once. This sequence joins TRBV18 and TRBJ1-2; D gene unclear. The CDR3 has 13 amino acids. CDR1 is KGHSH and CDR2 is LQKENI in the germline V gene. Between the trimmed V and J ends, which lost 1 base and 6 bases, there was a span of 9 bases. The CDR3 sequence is CASSPLEGDGYTF. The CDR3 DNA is TGTGCCAGCTCACCACTGGAGGGAGATGGCTACACCTTC.

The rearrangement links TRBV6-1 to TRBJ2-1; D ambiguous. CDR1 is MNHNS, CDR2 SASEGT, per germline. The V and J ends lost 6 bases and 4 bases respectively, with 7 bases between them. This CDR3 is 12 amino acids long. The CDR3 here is CASSRLYNEQFF. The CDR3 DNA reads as TGTGCCAGCAGCAGACTTTACAATGAGCAGTTCTTC.

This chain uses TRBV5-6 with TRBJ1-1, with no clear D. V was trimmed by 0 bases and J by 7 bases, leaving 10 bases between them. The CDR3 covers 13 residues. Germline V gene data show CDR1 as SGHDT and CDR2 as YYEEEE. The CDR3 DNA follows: TGTGCCAGCAGCTTGGCCCGTACGGGTGAAGCTTTCTTT. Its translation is CASSLARTGEAFF.

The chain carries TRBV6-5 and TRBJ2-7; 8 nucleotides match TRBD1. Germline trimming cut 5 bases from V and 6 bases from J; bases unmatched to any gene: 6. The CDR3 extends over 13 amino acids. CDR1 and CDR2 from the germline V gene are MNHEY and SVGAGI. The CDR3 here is CASSLGQGGEQYF. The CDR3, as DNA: TGTGCCAGCAGTCTAGGACAGGGAGGCGAGCAGTACTTC.

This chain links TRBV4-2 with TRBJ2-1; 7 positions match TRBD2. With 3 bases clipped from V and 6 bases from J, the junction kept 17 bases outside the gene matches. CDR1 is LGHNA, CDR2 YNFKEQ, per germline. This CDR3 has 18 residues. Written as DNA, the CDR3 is TGTGCCAGCAGCCAGGGAACTCCTGGGAGGGAATGGCCCAATGAGCAGTTCTTC. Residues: CASSQGTPGREWPNEQFF.

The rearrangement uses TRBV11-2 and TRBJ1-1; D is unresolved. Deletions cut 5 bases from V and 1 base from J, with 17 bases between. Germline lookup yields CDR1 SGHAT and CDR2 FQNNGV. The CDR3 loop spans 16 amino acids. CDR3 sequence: CASSPRSGLENTEAFF. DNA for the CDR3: TGTGCCAGCAGCCCTAGGTCGGGTCTAGAGAACACTGAAGCTTTCTTT.